The 30 T cell receptor beta chains below come from one sample, sequenced in a study of response to subunit inactivated influenza vaccine. One entry per CDR3 protein results from TCRdb running MiXCR on the RT-PCR reads. Of 430,000 or so distinct CDR3 sequences listed, about 10% are singletons. The source material was PBMCs from blood, sampled 40 to 50 days after vaccination. Receptors originate from a man aged 50 to 59 who received an inactivated influenza vaccine.

As concerns this clonotype: One base away lies a much larger clone, so this may be a sequencing read error. V usage is TRBV5-1 and J usage is TRBJ2-1, with D unresolved. V lost 7 bases to trimming and J lost 8 bases, with 13 bases between them. Germline V gene data show CDR1 as SGHRS and CDR2 as YFSETQ. The CDR3 is 12 residues long. The CDR3 sequence is CASGNFADEQFF. The CDR3 coding sequence is TGCGCCAGCGGAAACTTTGCGGATGAGCAGTTCTTC.

This clonotype was counted only a few times. The genes are TRBV6-2 or TRBV6-3 and TRBJ1-1; TRBD1 matches at 7 bases. Germline V CDR1 and CDR2: MNHEY, SVGEGT. With V trimmed by 5 bases and J by 5 bases, 14 bases remained unmatched. This CDR3 is 16 amino acids long. DNA of the CDR3: TGTGCCAGCAGTCCCGACAGGGAGGCTTTTGGGACTGAAGCTTTCTTT. Translating it yields CASSPDREAFGTEAFF.

This clonotype occurred a few times. The rearrangement links TRBV2 to TRBJ2-2, with 7 bases aligning to TRBD1. V shed 6 bases, J shed 0 bases, and the junction held 4 bases outside the gene matches. The CDR3 is 15 amino acids. Per germline, CDR1 SNHLY and CDR2 FYNNEI. The CDR3: CASRGDRTNTGELFF. As DNA, the CDR3 is TGTGCCAGCAGAGGGGACAGAACGAACACCGGGGAGCTGTTTTTT.

A few counts support this clonotype. The chain carries TRBV4-2 and TRBJ2-2; tentatively, D is TRBD2 (5 bases). The CDR3 is 15 amino acids. Deletions cut 4 bases from V and 5 bases from J, with 14 bases between. CDR1 LGHNA and CDR2 YNFKEQ come from the germline V gene. CDR3 protein: CASSPRRDRTGELFF. CDR3 nucleotides: TGTGCCAGCAGCCCCCGACGGGATAGAACCGGGGAGCTGTTTTTT.

This clonotype was observed a handful of times. The V call is TRBV3-1, the J call TRBJ2-5, with TRBD1 matching 7 bases. The V segment lost 4 bases and the J segment 3 bases; nucleotides outside the gene matches: 8. In germline, CDR1 is LGHDT, CDR2 YNNKEL (reference sequence). The CDR3 consists of 15 residues. The CDR3 sequence is CASSLGAGTEETQYF. The CDR3 DNA is TGTGCCAGCAGCCTGGGCGCCGGGACAGAAGAGACCCAGTACTTC.

There are a few counts of this clonotype. The chain is built from TRBV10-3 and TRBJ2-7; a possible D gene is TRBD2 (6 bases). The CDR3 has 13 amino acids. CDR1 is ENHRY and CDR2 is SYGVKD in the germline V gene. V was trimmed by 4 bases and J by 3 bases, leaving 10 bases between them. CDR3 DNA: TGTGCCATCAGTGGGCGGGAAGGCTACGAGCAGTACTTC. Protein sequence: CAISGREGYEQYF.

This clonotype was counted a few times. The CDR3 reads CASSQGISTGGAYEQYF. Written as DNA, the CDR3 is TGTGCCAGCAGCCAAGGAATATCGACAGGGGGAGCCTACGAGCAGTACTTC. The chain has TRBV4-2 and TRBJ2-7, with TRBD1 matching 9 bases. This CDR3 contains 17 residues. The germline gives CDR1 LGHNA, CDR2 YNFKEQ. V lost 1 base to trimming and J lost 2 bases; unmatched junction nucleotides: 9.

This clonotype was detected ten times or more. The V gene is TRBV4-3, the J gene TRBJ2-1, with D unresolved. Germline V gives CDR1 LGHNA, CDR2 YSLEER. V was cut by 1 base and J by 1 base, with 20 bases left in between. The CDR3 has 19 amino acids. The CDR3 is CASSQGIDSLKWSYNEQFF. CDR3 coding DNA: TGCGCCAGCAGCCAAGGCATTGATAGTTTGAAGTGGTCCTACAATGAGCAGTTCTTC.

This clonotype was recorded many times. The rearrangement joins TRBV20-1 to TRBJ2-5, with D tentatively TRBD2 (6 bases). The V gene's germline CDR1 is DFQATT and CDR2 SNEGSKA (reference sequence). The CDR3 has 13 residues. V lost 6 bases, J lost 3 bases, and 14 bases lay in between. For the CDR3, the DNA is TGCAGTGCCACCATAAGGGAGGAAGAGACCCAGTACTTC. Protein sequence: CSATIREEETQYF.

This clonotype occurred a few times. The gene calls are TRBV28 and TRBJ2-7; a weak D match, TRBD1 (5 bases). Germline CDR1 MDHEN, CDR2 SYDVKM. V was trimmed by 3 bases and J by 0 bases, leaving 15 bases between them. The CDR3 consists of 16 residues. This CDR3 reads CASSLFLGQNSYEQYF. Written as DNA, the CDR3 is TGTGCCAGCAGTTTGTTCTTGGGGCAGAACTCCTACGAGCAGTACTTC.

This clonotype has ten or more counts. The chain carries TRBV11-1 and TRBJ2-7; 8 nucleotides agree with TRBD1. The trim removed 1 base at V and 5 bases at J, leaving 4 bases unmatched. This CDR3 spans 14 amino acids. Germline CDR1 and CDR2: SGHAT and FQDESV (reference sequence). CDR3 DNA sequence: TGTGCCAGCAGCTTAGAGAGGACAGGGAACGAGCAGTACTTC. It codes for CASSLERTGNEQYF.

This clonotype has a handful of counts. The chain combines TRBV4-2 with TRBJ2-1; 7 positions match TRBD2. Per the germline V gene, CDR1 is LGHNA and CDR2 is YNFKEQ. This CDR3 has 15 amino acids. Trimming at V came to 0 bases and at J to 6 bases, leaving 5 bases not matched to a gene. CDR3 coding DNA: TGTGCCAGCAGCCAAGACACCCAGCGGGGCAATGAGCAGTTCTTC. This encodes CASSQDTQRGNEQFF.

This clonotype was seen many times. The chain uses TRBV12-3 or TRBV12-4 and TRBJ1-2, with a tentative D call TRBD1 (5 bases). CDR3 length equals 17 residues. V dropped 3 bases and J dropped 0 bases, with 17 bases sitting between them. CDR3 loop: CASSFSAGTAPNYGYTF. The CDR3 coding sequence is TGTGCCAGCAGTTTTTCAGCCGGGACCGCACCTAACTATGGCTACACCTTC.

There are many counts of this clonotype. The chain couples TRBV6-2 or TRBV6-3 to TRBJ2-6; D is unresolved. Germline CDR1 is MNHEY and CDR2 is SVGEGT. V lost 8 bases and J lost 3, with 8 bases in between. The CDR3 extends over 13 amino acids. CDR3 residues: CASFKSGANVLTF. In nucleotides, the CDR3 is TGTGCCAGCTTCAAGAGTGGGGCCAACGTCCTGACTTTC.

This clonotype was observed at least ten times. J is TRBJ2-7 and V is TRBV7-2, with 7 bases matching TRBD2. The junction had 5 bases not matched to a gene; V was cut back by 1 base and J by 2 bases. The CDR3 covers 15 residues. Germline V gives CDR1 SGHTA, CDR2 FQGNSA. The CDR3 DNA reads TGTGCCAGCAGCTTAGTTTCGGGAGGTACCTACGAGCAGTACTTC. Translating it yields CASSLVSGGTYEQYF.

This clonotype was counted a few times. The rearrangement links TRBV28 to TRBJ2-2, with D unclear. The germline V and J ends were trimmed by 8 bases and 2 bases, with 12 bases remaining between them. The CDR3 contains 14 residues. Germline V CDR1 and CDR2: MDHEN, SYDVKM. The CDR3 DNA follows: TGTGCCAGCGTCCTCGGCCGAAACACCGGGGAGCTGTTTTTT. As protein: CASVLGRNTGELFF.

V gene TRBV27 combines with J gene TRBJ2-2; the D is unclear. The CDR3 totals 13 residues. The V end lost 4 bases, the J end lost 6 bases, and 9 bases lay between the germline ends. Germline loops: CDR1 MNHEY, CDR2 SMNVEV (reference sequence). The CDR3 region has the DNA TGTGCCAGCAGTTCCCTGCAGGCCGGGGAGCTGTTTTTT. Its translation is CASSSLQAGELFF.

The V and J genes are TRBV6-2 or TRBV6-3 and TRBJ1-2; D perhaps matches TRBD1 (6 bases). Trimming cost V 6 bases and J 8 bases, with 16 bases left between them. The CDR3 loop spans 13 amino acids. Looked up from germline, CDR1 is MNHEY and CDR2 is SVGEGT. The CDR3 sequence is CASRDREDEGYTF. The CDR3, as DNA: TGTGCCAGCAGGGACAGAGAAGACGAGGGCTACACCTTC.

This clonotype has a count of ten or more. The V call is TRBV29-1, the J call TRBJ1-1; 8 nucleotides align to TRBD1. Trimming removed 6 bases from V and 7 bases from J; junction bases left unmatched: 7. The CDR3 covers 12 residues. The V gene's germline CDR1 is SQVTM and CDR2 ANQGSEA. CDR3 amino acids: CSVRGQGNEAFF. The CDR3 region has the DNA TGCAGCGTCAGAGGACAGGGTAATGAAGCTTTCTTT.

This clonotype was seen a few times. The J gene is TRBJ2-1, the V gene TRBV7-2, with 7 bases fitting TRBD1. Germline CDR1 and CDR2: SGHTA and FQGNSA. The V gene end was trimmed by 4 bases and the J gene end by 10 bases; junction bases not matched to a gene: 4. The CDR3 is 12 amino acids. The CDR3 is CASSSLGGEQFF. CDR3 nucleotides: TGTGCCAGCAGCTCGTTAGGGGGCGAGCAGTTCTTC.

The chain is built from TRBV19 and TRBJ1-4, with D tentatively TRBD1 (6 bases). Germline V gene sequence: CDR1 LNHDA, CDR2 SQIVND (reference sequence). The CDR3 runs 12 residues. Deletions cut 9 bases from V and 7 bases from J, with 12 bases between. CDR3 DNA: TGTGCCAGCGGCAGGGACATTGAAAAACTGTTTTTT. Translation gives CASGRDIEKLFF.

The V and J genes are TRBV5-1 and TRBJ2-2, with 11 positions matching TRBD2. Per germline, CDR1 SGHRS and CDR2 YFSETQ. The length of the CDR3 is 17 residues. The V gene end was trimmed by 2 bases and the J gene end by 4 bases; junction bases not matched to a gene: 7. The CDR3 is CASSLNSGRAVTGELFF. The DNA of the CDR3 is TGCGCCAGCAGCTTAAATAGCGGGAGGGCCGTCACCGGGGAGCTGTTTTTT.

This clonotype was observed a few times. The chain uses TRBV20-1 and TRBJ1-2; D is possibly TRBD1 (6 bases). Germline CDR1 DFQATT, CDR2 SNEGSKA (reference sequence). V lost 6 bases, J lost 7 bases, and 12 bases lay in between. CDR3 length: 11 residues. Here the CDR3 reads CSAPTGPGYTF. The CDR3 DNA reads as TGCAGTGCCCCGACAGGCCCTGGCTACACCTTC.

The chain combines TRBV24-1 with TRBJ1-3; D possibly corresponds to TRBD1 (6 bases). The CDR3 has 12 residues. The V and J ends lost 5 bases and 12 bases respectively, with 13 bases between them. Per germline, CDR1 KGHDR and CDR2 SFDVKD. In nucleotides, the CDR3 is TGTGCCACCAGTGCGCCAGGGGATGGCATATATTTT. This encodes CATSAPGDGIYF.

This chain connects TRBV7-2 to TRBJ2-1; D is perhaps TRBD1 (5 bases). V gave up 4 bases and J gave up 6 bases, with 16 bases separating them. Germline V CDR1 and CDR2: SGHTA, FQGNSA. The CDR3 sequence is 15 residues long. In nucleotides, the CDR3 is TGTGCCAGCAGCTCGCAGGGTTGGTGGAGCAATGAGCAGTTCTTC. Its protein is CASSSQGWWSNEQFF.

The table lists this clonotype with a few counts. The chain employs TRBV28 and TRBJ2-1; D is ambiguous. The germline V gene encodes CDR1 MDHEN and CDR2 SYDVKM. The CDR3 is 12 residues long. Trimming stripped 4 bases from V and 16 bases from J, with 17 bases between. The DNA for the CDR3 is TGTGCCAGCAGTTCAAAAACATCCTCGCCTTTCTTC. Translation gives CASSSKTSSPFF.

Concerning this clonotype: Possible read error: a much larger clone is one base away. V usage is TRBV27 and J usage is TRBJ2-7; 9 positions agree with TRBD2. CDR3 length: 14 amino acids. Per germline, CDR1 MNHEY and CDR2 SMNVEV (reference sequence). CDR3 residues: CANLSGGHSYKQYF. In DNA form, the CDR3 reads TGTGCCAACTTAAGCGGGGGGCACTCCTACAAGCAGTACTTC.

This clonotype was recorded at least ten times. V and J are TRBV28 and TRBJ2-7, with D unclear. The CDR3 length is 14 residues. V was shortened by 2 bases and J by 0 bases, with 8 bases between the two germline ends. Germline CDR1 MDHEN, CDR2 SYDVKM. For the CDR3, the DNA is TGTGCCAGCAGTTTAATGTACCTCTCCTACGAGCAGTACTTC. Amino acids: CASSLMYLSYEQYF. The variable domain in full, with the rest retrieved from reference TRBV28 and TRBJ2-7, is DVKVTQSSRYLVKRTGEKVFLECVQDMDHENMFWYRQDPGLGLRLIYFSYDVKMKEKGDIPEGYSVSREKKERFSLILESASTNQTSMYLCASSLMYLSYEQYFGPGTRLTVT.

This clonotype has only a few counts. The chain recombines TRBV7-3 with TRBJ2-2; D call uncertain. Germline lookup yields CDR1 SGHTA and CDR2 FQGTGA. With 1 base removed from V and 4 bases from J, the gap between germline ends came to 4 bases. The CDR3 consists of 13 residues. CDR3 amino acids: CASSLIATGELFF. The DNA of the CDR3 is TGTGCCAGCAGCTTAATCGCCACCGGGGAGCTGTTTTTT.

This clonotype has a count of ten or more. This chain uses TRBV29-1 with TRBJ1-2; possibly TRBD1 for D (5 bases). Germline V lookup: CDR1 SQVTM, CDR2 ANQGSEA. V lost 1 base and J lost 5, with 11 bases in between. The CDR3 loop spans 13 amino acids. The CDR3 nucleotides are TGCAGCGTTGAAGGGGACCGGTTTTATGGCTACACCTTC. It codes for CSVEGDRFYGYTF.